The sequence of this TCR beta chain was determined in a study of blood T cell repertoires in COVID-19. Study-wide background: The United States, Italy and Spain were the sources of the acute and convalescent COVID-19 samples.

Data came from immunoSEQ multiplex PCR; TCRdb stores just in-frame clones and leaves some out. The table includes about 140,000 clones, more than 70% detected once. This clone came up many times. With V trimmed by 4 bases and J by 4 bases, 13 bases remained unmatched. The CDR3 totals 17 residues. The germline V gene encodes CDR1 MNHEY and CDR2 SMNVEV (reference sequence). This clonotype was sampled from a woman between 55 and 75 years old with acute or convalescent COVID-19. Sequenced material: peripheral blood. V is TRBV27 and J is TRBJ2-5; 9 nucleotides agree with TRBD1. For the CDR3, the DNA is TGTGCCAGCAGTTCAACACAGGGGGCCTACCGGGTAGAGACCCAGTACTTC. It specifies CASSSTQGAYRVETQYF.